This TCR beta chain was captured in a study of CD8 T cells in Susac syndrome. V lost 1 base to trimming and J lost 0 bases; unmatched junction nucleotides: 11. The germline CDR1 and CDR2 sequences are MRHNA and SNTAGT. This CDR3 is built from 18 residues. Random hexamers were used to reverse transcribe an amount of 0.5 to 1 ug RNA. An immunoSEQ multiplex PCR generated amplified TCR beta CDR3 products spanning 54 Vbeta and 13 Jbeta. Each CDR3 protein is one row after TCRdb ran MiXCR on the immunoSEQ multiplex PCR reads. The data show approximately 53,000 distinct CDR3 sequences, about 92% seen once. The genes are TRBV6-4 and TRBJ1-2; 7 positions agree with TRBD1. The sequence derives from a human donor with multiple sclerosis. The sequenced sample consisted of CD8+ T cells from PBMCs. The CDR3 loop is CASSDFGTADPSNYGYTF. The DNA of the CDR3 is TGTGCCAGCAGTGACTTTGGGACAGCCGATCCTTCTAACTATGGCTACACCTTC.